The 3 T cell receptor beta chains presented below share a single source sample, sequenced in a study of T cell responses to AZD1222 COVID-19 vaccine. TCRdb's copy holds only in-frame clones and misses some; the assay was immunoSEQ multiplex PCR. There are just over 90,000 clones in the sample; 75% to 90% occur only once, and about 2.4% lies in the top ten. Sample: peripheral blood, taken 28 days after the second AZD1222 dose. These receptors were obtained from an adult who received the AZD1222 COVID-19 vaccine.

V and J are TRBV7-8 and TRBJ1-5; D is ambiguous. V lost 5 bases and J lost 0, with 11 bases in between. This CDR3 has 15 residues. CDR1 SGHVS and CDR2 FQNEAQ come from the germline V gene. CDR3 residues: CASSPGSYSNQPQHF. CDR3 sequence (DNA): TGTGCCAGCAGCCCAGGATCTTATAGCAATCAGCCCCAGCATTTT. Filled out from reference TRBV7-8 and TRBJ1-5, the complete variable domain reads GAGVSQSPRYKVAKRGQDVALRCDPISGHVSLFWYQQALGQGPEFLTYFQNEAQLDKSGLPSDRFFAERPEGSVSTLKIQRTQQEDSAVYLCASSPGSYSNQPQHFGDGTRLSIL.

This chain joins TRBV21-1 and TRBJ2-3; the table's D call TRBD2 went unverified against the DNA. TRBV21-1 constitutes a pseudogene. The CDR3 consists of 18 residues. CDR3 sequence (DNA): TGTGCCAGCAGCAAAGTCTTCTGGACTAGCGGGAGTACAGATACGCAGTATTTT. This sequence encodes CASSKVFWTSGSTDTQYF.

The chain uses TRBV15 and TRBJ1-2; TRBD1 is a possible D gene (6 bases). The V gene's germline CDR1 is LNHNV and CDR2 YYDKDF (reference sequence). V was trimmed by 5 bases and J by 1 base, leaving 17 bases between them. CDR3 length: 16 amino acids. CDR3 DNA sequence: TGTGCCACCAGCGTTTCACAGGGAAATCTTAACTATGGCTACACCTTC. This codes for CATSVSQGNLNYGYTF.